In its sample, the clone carrying this T cell receptor (beta chain) was seen many times. Its antigen remains unidentified. With the read ending 3 residues before the CDR3 end, the germline J gene is used to fill in that end. The entry originates in a study of T cell clonality in common variable immunodeficiency. Overall study findings and caveats: CVID patient heterogeneity limited repertoire-clinical complication correlations. CVID subjects had higher TCRbeta clonality than healthy controls, most marked in about a third. Compared with controls, CVID subjects had fewer shared TCRbeta clones. The cause of increased CVID clonality remains unclear without subpopulation sequencing.

The CDR3 extends over 13 amino acids. The germline gives CDR1 LNHDA, CDR2 SQIVND (reference sequence). The V gene lost 4 bases and the J gene lost 1 base, with 7 bases spanning the gap. The method was immunoSEQ multiplex PCR; TCRdb's version includes in-frame clones alone and lacks a portion of them. Sampling found about 47,000 clones, none seen once. The clonotype was recovered from a person aged 18 to 75 in good health. The sequencing input was peripheral blood mononuclear cells. The chain carries TRBV19 and TRBJ1-1; D remains ambiguous. CDR3 region: CASSSWQNTEAFF. Incomplete CDR3 DNA: TGTGCCAGTAGTAGTTGGCAGAACACTGAA.